A selection of T cell receptor beta chains follows, all from one sample in a study of blood T cell repertoires in COVID-19. Method: immunoSEQ multiplex PCR; TCRdb's copy keeps in-frame clones and lacks some. This table has approximately 94,000 clones, 65% to 90% appearing once. Sequenced: peripheral blood. These TCRs come from a man in his sixties with acute or convalescent COVID-19. Both conserved end residues are part of each CDR3. D genes are given only for firm matches. The size of a clone is reported for some rows only, either as once, few or many, or as a class for expanded clones.

V gene	D gene	clone size	J gene	CDR3 protein	CDR3 DNA
TRBV28	TRBD1	NA	TRBJ1-4	CASSAPARGREKLFF	TGTGCCAGCAGCGCACCTGCAAGGGGGCGTGAAAAACTGTTTTTT
TRBV12-5	NA	NA	TRBJ1-6	CAEQSSYNSPLHF	TGTGCCGAACAGAGCTCCTATAATTCACCCCTCCACTTT
TRBV7-9	NA	NA	TRBJ2-5	CASSSHSNRQETQYF	TGTGCCAGCAGCTCACACTCGAACAGACAAGAGACCCAGTACTTC
TRBV6-2/TRBV6-3	TRBD2	once	TRBJ2-7	CASSLAGSSYEQYF	TGTGCCAGCAGTTTAGCGGGGAGCTCCTACGAGCAGTACTTC
TRBV15	TRBD1	NA	TRBJ1-3	CATRQGARGNTIYF	TGTGCCACGAGACAGGGGGCGCGTGGAAACACCATATATTTT
TRBV14	NA	NA	TRBJ1-1	CASSQYRNTEAFF	TGTGCCAGCAGCCAATACAGGAACACTGAAGCTTTCTTT
TRBV7-9	NA	once	TRBJ2-4	CASSGQVSKNIQYF	TGTGCCAGCAGCGGTCAGGTGTCCAAAAACATTCAGTACTTC
TRBV5-1	TRBD2	NA	TRBJ2-7	CASSPLTSGDPYEQYF	TGCGCCAGCAGCCCCTTAACTAGCGGGGACCCCTACGAGCAGTACTTC
TRBV20-1	NA	NA	TRBJ1-2	CSASRLFGYTF	TGCAGTGCTAGCCGGTTATTCGGCTACACCTTC
TRBV30	NA	NA	TRBJ1-5	CAWSTPPGQPQHF	TGTGCCTGGAGTACACCCCCCGGGCAGCCCCAGCATTTT
TRBV5-4	TRBD1	once	TRBJ2-1	CASRSGQDDYNEQFF	TGTGCCAGCAGATCGGGACAGGACGACTACAATGAGCAGTTCTTC
TRBV28	NA	NA	TRBJ2-5	CASSLATGSQETQYF	TGTGCCAGCAGTCTCGCGACAGGATCACAAGAGACCCAGTACTTC
TRBV5-1	NA	NA	TRBJ1-1	CASSLRPDRWTEAFF	TGCGCCAGCAGCTTGAGACCCGACAGGTGGACTGAAGCTTTCTTT
TRBV15	NA	NA	TRBJ2-2	CATSRSRQDTGELFF	TGTGCCACCAGCAGAAGTCGGCAGGACACCGGGGAGCTGTTTTTT
TRBV9	TRBD2	NA	TRBJ2-1	CASSGQAGGLNEQFF	TGTGCCAGCAGCGGTCAAGCGGGGGGGCTCAATGAGCAGTTCTTC